This entry concerns a single TCR beta chain. Its target is unknown. The record originates from a study of OX40 agonist ivuxolimab in advanced cancers. Method: immunoSEQ multiplex PCR; TCRdb's copy keeps in-frame clones and lacks some. The data contain more than 45,000 clones, roughly 80% of them singletons. Findings and limits, study-wide: Also present in some nonresponders was a low level of normalized T-cell clonal expansion.

This TCR came from an adult with an advanced solid tumor such as melanoma, head and neck, liver or kidney cancer. The source was CD4+ or CD8+ T cells sorted from blood, collected in a trial of the OX40 agonist ivuxolimab.

CDR3 bases: TGTGCCAGCAGTGTTACAGGGGAGGGTGGCTACACCTTC. This codes for CASSVTGEGGYTF. The rearrangement uses TRBV6-1 and TRBJ1-2, with 7 bases lining up with TRBD1. The germline V gene encodes CDR1 MNHNS and CDR2 SASEGT. The CDR3 consists of 13 residues. Trimming removed 4 bases from V and 7 bases from J; junction bases left unmatched: 6.